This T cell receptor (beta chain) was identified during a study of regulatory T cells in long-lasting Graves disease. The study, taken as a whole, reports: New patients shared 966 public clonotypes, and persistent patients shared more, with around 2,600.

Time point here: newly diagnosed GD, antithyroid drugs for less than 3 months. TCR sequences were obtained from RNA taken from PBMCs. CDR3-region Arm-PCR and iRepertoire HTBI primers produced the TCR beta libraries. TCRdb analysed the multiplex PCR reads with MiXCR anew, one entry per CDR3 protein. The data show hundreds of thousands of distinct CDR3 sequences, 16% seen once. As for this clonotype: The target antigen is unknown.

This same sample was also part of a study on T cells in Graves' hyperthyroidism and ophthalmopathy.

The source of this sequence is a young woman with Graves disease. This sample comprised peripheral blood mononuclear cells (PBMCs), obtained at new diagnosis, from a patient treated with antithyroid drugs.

The CDR3, as DNA: TGTGCCAGCAGGGCCGACACAGGGTTCGGCTACACCTTC. Residues: CASRADTGFGYTF. The chain joins TRBV5-6 to TRBJ1-2; tentatively, D is TRBD1 (6 bases). CDR1 SGHDT and CDR2 YYEEEE come from the germline V gene. V shed 5 bases and J shed 8 bases, with 16 bases lying between them. There are 13 residues in the CDR3.